This record concerns one TCR beta chain sequence. Here immunoSEQ multiplex PCR was the method, and the copy in TCRdb shows in-frame clones only, minus some. Of approximately 190,000 clones listed, approximately 91% are singletons. This record comes from a study of control samples from healthy donors and cancer patients. Germline CDR1 MNHEY, CDR2 SMNVEV (reference sequence). V was clipped by 2 bases and J by 0 bases, with 8 bases between them. The CDR3 sequence is 15 residues long. Sequencing was carried out using blood. This sequence joins TRBV27 and TRBJ1-3, with D perhaps matching TRBD1 (5 bases). This receptor was taken from a man aged 25 to 40 in good health. The CDR3 here is CASSLGASSGNTIYF. DNA of the CDR3: TGTGCCAGCAGTTTAGGGGCTAGCTCTGGAAACACCATATATTTT.